This T cell receptor beta chain was observed in a study of cytomegalovirus exposure and HLA in healthy donors. With 60 Vbeta and 13 Jbeta primers, the PCR was carried out. Generated by immunoSEQ multiplex PCR, the TCRdb table keeps only in-frame clones and is missing some. The sample has approximately 190,000 clones; approximately 78% are singletons. Study-level results: Among TCR beta chains, those listed as cytomegalovirus-associated numbered some 170. The authors excluded some V segments, including TRBV6-2 and TRBV6-3, as indistinguishable.

About this clone: Its specificity is not known.

Per the germline V gene, CDR1 is LNHDA and CDR2 is SQIVND (reference sequence). Trimming removed 3 bases from V and 1 base from J, with 16 bases in between. This CDR3 is 18 amino acids long. Sequencing used PBMCs. V usage is TRBV19 and J usage is TRBJ2-6, with a weak D call TRBD2 (5 bases). This sequence originates from a woman between 18 and 29 years old in good health and CMV-seronegative. CDR3 in amino acids: CASSISGFTYSGANVLTF. The CDR3 DNA reads as TGTGCCAGTAGTATTTCGGGATTCACATATTCTGGGGCCAACGTCCTGACTTTC.